This is a list of T cell receptor beta chains from one sample in a study of cytomegalovirus exposure and HLA in healthy donors. Only in-frame clones appear in the TCRdb table, and some are missing; sequencing was by immunoSEQ multiplex PCR. The table has fewer than 130,000 clones, roughly 80% seen once. Sample: PBMCs. The receptors stem from a female donor in good health and CMV-seropositive. Both conserved end residues are part of each CDR3. The D gene is left open where the match is weak. The size entry is marked missing in some rows and otherwise reads once, few, many or a size class.

d_call j_call v_call clone_size cdr3_aa cdr3_nt
- TRBJ1-1 TRBV6-6 - CASSYQGGSTEAFF TGTGCCAGCAGTTATCAGGGAGGTAGCACTGAAGCTTTCTTT
TRBD1 TRBJ1-5 TRBV2 - CASSERTGTQPQHF TGTGCCAGCAGCGAACGGACAGGGACCCAGCCCCAGCATTTT
- TRBJ2-3 TRBV5-1 - CASSLFPGEDTQYF TGCGCCAGCAGCTTGTTTCCAGGGGAAGATACGCAGTATTTT
TRBD2 TRBJ2-3 TRBV9 few CASTQTSGSSTDTQYF TGTGCCAGCACCCAGACTAGCGGGTCTAGCACAGATACGCAGTATTTT
TRBD1 TRBJ2-3 TRBV6-1 - CASRARDRITDTQYF TGTGCCAGCAGAGCCCGGGACAGGATCACAGATACGCAGTATTTT
- TRBJ2-1 TRBV5-1 - CASSLEGGPRVPNNEQFF TGCGCCAGCAGCTTGGAGGGCGGCCCGAGGGTCCCCAACAATGAGCAGTTCTTC
- TRBJ1-4 TRBV7-9 - CASSAEDRDTRF TGTGCCAGCAGCGCAGAAGACCGGGACACTCGTTTT
- TRBJ2-7 TRBV7-2 - CASSLSFPLGLDHYEQYF TGTGCCAGCAGCTTATCGTTCCCCTTAGGACTCGATCACTACGAGCAGTACTTC
- TRBJ2-7 TRBV18 - CASSPPRGPYEQYF TGTGCCAGCTCACCACCGCGGGGGCCCTACGAGCAGTACTTC
TRBD2 TRBJ2-2 TRBV5-6 - CASSLMGASGSGYTGELFF TGTGCCAGCAGCCTCATGGGGGCTAGCGGGAGTGGGTACACCGGGGAGCTGTTTTTT
- TRBJ2-3 TRBV7-2 - CASSLWGGGSTDTQYF TGTGCCAGCAGCTTATGGGGGGGCGGTAGCACAGATACGCAGTATTTT
- TRBJ2-3 TRBV5-1 - CASSPPGGSADTQYF TGCGCCAGCAGCCCTCCGGGGGGCTCCGCAGATACGCAGTATTTT
TRBD2 TRBJ2-7 TRBV6-6 - CASTGTSGNYEQYF TGTGCCAGCACAGGGACTAGCGGGAATTACGAGCAGTACTTC
TRBD2 TRBJ2-7 TRBV9 once CASSVAGGVGYEQYF TGTGCCAGCAGCGTAGCCGGGGGGGTGGGCTACGAGCAGTACTTC
- TRBJ1-1 TRBV5-1 - CASSPGGMVNTEAFF TGCGCCAGCAGCCCCGGCGGAATGGTGAACACTGAAGCTTTCTTT
- TRBJ2-7 TRBV15 once CATSRGGVHPTLYEQYF TGTGCCACCAGCAGAGGGGGGGTACACCCGACCCTCTACGAGCAGTACTTC
TRBD2 TRBJ2-5 TRBV27 - CASSPQTGTSIWETQYF TGTGCCAGCAGTCCCCAAACCGGGACTAGCATTTGGGAGACCCAGTACTTC
- TRBJ2-1 TRBV7-9 - CASSQSGGNEQFF TGTGCCAGCAGCCAATCAGGGGGGAATGAGCAGTTCTTC
TRBD2 TRBJ2-2 TRBV4-2 - CASEMGGGGTGELFF TGTGCCAGCGAGATGGGCGGGGGGGGCACCGGGGAGCTGTTTTTT
- TRBJ1-1 TRBV14 - CASSQDRVKAFF TGTGCCAGCAGCCAAGACAGGGTGAAAGCTTTCTTT
TRBD2 TRBJ2-1 TRBV2 - CASSEGTSGSYNEQFF TGTGCCAGCAGCGAGGGGACTAGCGGATCCTACAATGAGCAGTTCTTC